This entry features one T cell receptor (beta chain) sequence. Its antigen is currently unknown. The identical CDR3 is also encoded by other nucleotide sequences in the sample. Those who donated were healthy HIV-negative adults, with no recent acute infections or vaccinations reported. The CD4+ fraction was divided into a CD45RA+ naive subset and a CD45RA-negative memory subset. This record comes from a study of shared clonotypes between healthy human individuals. As for the study in general: The study used three CD4 naive, three CD4 memory, two CD8 naive and one CD8 memory plate per donor. General study points: Naive subsets generally had larger estimated richness than memory subsets.

The CDR3 runs 15 residues. V was clipped by 1 base and J by 0 bases, with 6 bases between them. Germline V gene sequence: CDR1 LNHDA, CDR2 SQIVND (reference sequence). Sequencing used immunoSEQ multiplex PCR; TCRdb keeps in-frame clones, though not all of them. The repertoire has around 750,000 clones, less than 85% of them found once; the top ten carry approximately 1.8%. The J gene is TRBJ1-4, the V gene TRBV19; D perhaps matches TRBD1 (5 bases). The TCR originated in a woman aged 25 to 39 in good health. Sample: memory CD4+ T cells sorted from blood. Indicated subset: CD45RA-negative fraction. CDR3 in amino acids: CASSIGGATNEKLFF. The CDR3 DNA is TGTGCCAGTAGTATAGGAGGGGCAACTAATGAAAAACTGTTTTTT.